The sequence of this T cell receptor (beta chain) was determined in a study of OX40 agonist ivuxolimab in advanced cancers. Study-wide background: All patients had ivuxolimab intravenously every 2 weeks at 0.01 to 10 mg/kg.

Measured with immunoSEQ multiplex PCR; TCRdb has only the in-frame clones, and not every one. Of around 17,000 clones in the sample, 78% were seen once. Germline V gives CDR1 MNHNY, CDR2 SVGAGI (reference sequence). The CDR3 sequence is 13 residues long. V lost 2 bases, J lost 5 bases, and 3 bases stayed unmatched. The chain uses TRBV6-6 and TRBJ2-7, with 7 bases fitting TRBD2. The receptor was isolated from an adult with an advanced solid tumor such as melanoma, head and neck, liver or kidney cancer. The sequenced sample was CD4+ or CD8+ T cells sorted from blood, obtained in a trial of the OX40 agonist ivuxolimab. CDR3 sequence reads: CASSYGGGDEQYF. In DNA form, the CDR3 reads TGTGCCAGCAGTTACGGGGGAGGGGACGAGCAGTACTTC.